The entry below describes one T cell receptor (beta chain). Its specificity is unknown. This PCR relied on a set of 60 Vbeta primers and 13 Jbeta primers. Clones were sequenced by immunoSEQ multiplex PCR, and TCRdb holds only the in-frame ones, with some missing. The sample has about 130,000 clones; just over 75% are singletons. These data are taken from a study of cytomegalovirus exposure and HLA in healthy donors. The wider study: Assignment to the Caucasian-associated ancestry cluster applied to over 70% of the approximately 420 genotyped donors.

The germline CDR1 and CDR2 sequences are LNHDA and SQIVND (reference sequence). CDR3 length: 15 residues. The J segment lost 4 bases and the V segment lost 5 bases, leaving 4 bases of the junction unmatched. Study-level results: Common viral pathogens seemed to be connected with several of the most significant clusters, according to a later analysis. The later analysis indicated that the majority of CMV-associated TCR beta chains appeared HLA-restricted. Earlier analysis yielded a pattern in which most TCR beta V segments were productive about 87% or about 30% of the time.

The material sequenced was PBMCs. The sequence was obtained from a woman aged 50 to 65 in good health and CMV-seronegative. The J gene is TRBJ1-5, the V gene TRBV19, with 11 bases matching TRBD1. CDR3 sequence (DNA): TGTGCCAGTAGTGACCGGGACAGGGGGAATCAGCCCCAGCATTTT. Amino acid sequence: CASSDRDRGNQPQHF.